The text below deals with one TCR beta chain. Its specificity is unknown. A much larger clone lies one base from this, so it may be a read error. The CDR3 carries no conserved terminal phenylalanine or tryptophan, so it likely arises from a read error. This sample is drawn from a study of read filtering for tumor transcriptome and immune sequencing. As for the study in general: Per sample, TCR-region reads ranged about 4 to 11 million by IR-seq, roughly 75 to 1,400 by RNA-seq.

From roughly 0.4 ug of RNA, a library with molecular barcoded alpha/delta and beta/gamma adaptors was made. MiXCR, run by TCRdb on the reads, gives a single entry per CDR3 protein. Here the sample spans about 130,000 distinct CDR3 sequences, less than 15% being singletons. Trimming removed 0 bases from V and 2 bases from J; junction bases left unmatched: 6. The V gene's germline CDR1 is DFQATT and CDR2 SNEGSKA (reference sequence). The CDR3 totals 16 residues. Study-level results: Single-read clonotypes: 80% to 90% of IR-seq clonotypes (about 3.5% of reads), 74.6% of RNA-seq clonotypes (approximately 49% of reads). Even smaller IR-seq throughput identified most shared clonotypes. This fraction held mixed bone marrow immune cells after CD138-negative sorting.

V and J are TRBV20-1 and TRBJ1-5, with 8 bases identical to TRBD1. The specimen was a population of CD138-negative cells sorted from bone marrow. This TCR came from a donor aged 40 or over with multiple myeloma. For the CDR3, the DNA is TGCAGTGCTAGAGATTCAGACAGGGGCGGCAATCAGCCCCAGCATCTT. Translation: CSARDSDRGGNQPQHL.